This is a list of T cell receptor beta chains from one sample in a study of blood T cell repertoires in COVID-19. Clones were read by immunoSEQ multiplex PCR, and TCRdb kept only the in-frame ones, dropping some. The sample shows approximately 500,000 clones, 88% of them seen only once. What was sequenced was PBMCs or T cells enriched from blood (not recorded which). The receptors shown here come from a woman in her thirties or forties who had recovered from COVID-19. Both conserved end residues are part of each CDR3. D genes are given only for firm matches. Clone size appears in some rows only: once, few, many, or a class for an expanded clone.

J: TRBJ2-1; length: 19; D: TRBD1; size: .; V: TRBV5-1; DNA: TGCGCCAGCAGCCCTACCGGGACAGGGGGCTTAGGGTCCTACAATGAGCAGTTCTTC; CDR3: CASSPTGTGGLGSYNEQFF
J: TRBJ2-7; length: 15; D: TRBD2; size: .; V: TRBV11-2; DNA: TGTGCCAGCAGCTTAGTCGCGGGAGGGCCCTACGAGCAGTACTTC; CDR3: CASSLVAGGPYEQYF
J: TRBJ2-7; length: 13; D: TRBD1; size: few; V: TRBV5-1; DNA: TGCGCCAGCAGCATAGGGGACAGGGACGAGCAGTACTTC; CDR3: CASSIGDRDEQYF
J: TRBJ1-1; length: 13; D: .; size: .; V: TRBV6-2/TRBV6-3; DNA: TGTGCCAGCAGTTTATGGGCGAACACTGAAGCTTTCTTT; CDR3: CASSLWANTEAFF
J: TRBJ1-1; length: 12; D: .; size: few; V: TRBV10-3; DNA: TGTGCCATCAGTGAGAGCCCCCCTGAAGCTTTCTTT; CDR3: CAISESPPEAFF
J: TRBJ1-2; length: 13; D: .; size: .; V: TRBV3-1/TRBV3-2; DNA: TGTGCCAGCAGCCAAGATCCAGGGGTTGGCTACACCTTC; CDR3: CASSQDPGVGYTF
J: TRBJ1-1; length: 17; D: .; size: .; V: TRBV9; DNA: TGTGCCAGCAGCCCCACAACAGGGAGGGGAACGAACACTGAAGCTTTCTTT; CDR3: CASSPTTGRGTNTEAFF
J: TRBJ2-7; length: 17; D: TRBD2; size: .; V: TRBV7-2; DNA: TGTGCCAGCAGCTTACCCCTCCTAGCGGGAGGATCTTCCGAGCAGTACTTC; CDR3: CASSLPLLAGGSSEQYF
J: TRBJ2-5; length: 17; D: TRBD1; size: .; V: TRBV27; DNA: TGTGCCAGCAGTCCACAAACCCGGACAGGGTACCAAGAGACCCAGTACTTC; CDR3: CASSPQTRTGYQETQYF
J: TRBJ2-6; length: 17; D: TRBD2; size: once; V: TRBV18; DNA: TGTGCCAGCTCTTGGACTAGCGGAGGCTCTGGGGCCAACGTCCTGACTTTC; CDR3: CASSWTSGGSGANVLTF
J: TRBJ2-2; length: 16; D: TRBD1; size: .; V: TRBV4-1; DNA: TGCGCCAGCAGCCAAGAGGGGACAGGAGCAAGCGGGGAGCTGTTTTTT; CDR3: CASSQEGTGASGELFF
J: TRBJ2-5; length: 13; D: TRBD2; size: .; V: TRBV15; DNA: TGTGCCACCAGCAGGGCGGGAGAAGAGACCCAGTACTTC; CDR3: CATSRAGEETQYF
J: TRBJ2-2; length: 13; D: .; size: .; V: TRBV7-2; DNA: TGTGCCAGCACGCCTCAGGGGCTGGGGGAGCTGTTTTTT; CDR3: CASTPQGLGELFF
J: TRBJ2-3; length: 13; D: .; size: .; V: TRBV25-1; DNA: TGTGCCAGTGAGGGTCCCACAGCGGATACGCAGTATTTT; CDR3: CASEGPTADTQYF
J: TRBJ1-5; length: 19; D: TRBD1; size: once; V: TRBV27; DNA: TGTGCCAGCAGTCTCCGCCCGACAGGGAACCCATATAGCAATCAGCCCCAGCATTTT; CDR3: CASSLRPTGNPYSNQPQHF
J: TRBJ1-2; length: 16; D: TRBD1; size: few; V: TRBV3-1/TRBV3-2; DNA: TGTGCCAGCAGCCAAACAGGGGGACGGGGGGACTATGGCTACACCTTC; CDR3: CASSQTGGRGDYGYTF
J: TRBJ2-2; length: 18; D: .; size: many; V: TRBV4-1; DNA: TGCGCCAGCAGCCAAGGCGGTCTCGCAGGGGTCGGCACCGGGGAGCTGTTTTTT; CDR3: CASSQGGLAGVGTGELFF
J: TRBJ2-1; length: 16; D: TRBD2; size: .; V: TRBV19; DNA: TGTGCCAGTAGTATTGCCTACAGCGGGAGTGGCAATGAGCAGTTCTTC; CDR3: CASSIAYSGSGNEQFF
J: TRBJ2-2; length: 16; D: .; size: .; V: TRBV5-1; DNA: TGCGCCAGCAGCTTGAGCGGACAGACGAACACCGGGGAGCTGTTTTTT; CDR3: CASSLSGQTNTGELFF
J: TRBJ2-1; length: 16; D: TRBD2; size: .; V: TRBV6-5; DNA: TGTGCCAGCAGTTATGGGACTAGCACTTCCTACAATGAGCAGTTCTTC; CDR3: CASSYGTSTSYNEQFF
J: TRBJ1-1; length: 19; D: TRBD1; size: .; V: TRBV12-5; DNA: TGTGCTAGTGGTTTGGCAAATTCCGGGACAGGAGCCATGAACACTGAAGCTTTCTTT; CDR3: CASGLANSGTGAMNTEAFF
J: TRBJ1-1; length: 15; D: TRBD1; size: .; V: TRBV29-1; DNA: TGCAGCGTTGATCTCCAGGACAGGGGTGGCATAGAAGCTTTCTTT; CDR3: CSVDLQDRGGIEAFF
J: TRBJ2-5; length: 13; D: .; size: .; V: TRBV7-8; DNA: TGTGCCAGCAGCTTAGGGGGCACAGAGACCCAGTACTTC; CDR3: CASSLGGTETQYF